This entry lists 3 T cell receptor beta chains sequenced from one sample in a study of blood T cell repertoires in COVID-19. The table came from immunoSEQ multiplex PCR; TCRdb's copy has only in-frame clones and leaves some out. The table includes approximately 330,000 clones, 85% to 90% detected once. Input material: PBMCs or T cells enriched from blood (not recorded which). The receptor source for this set is a woman in her thirties who had recovered from COVID-19.

V is TRBV3-1 (or the pseudogene TRBV3-2) and J is TRBJ2-5, with 13 bases that match TRBD2. The CDR3 sequence is 20 residues long. Germline CDR1 and CDR2: LGHDT and YNNKEL (reference sequence). Unmatched junction bases numbered 18, after V lost 3 bases and J lost 5 bases. CDR3 nucleotides: TGTGCCAGCAGCCAGCCCCACGAGGGACTAGCGGGGAATGTTCGGGAGACCCAGTACTTC. Amino acid sequence: CASSQPHEGLAGNVRETQYF.

The chain has TRBV5-4 and TRBJ2-3; D possibly corresponds to TRBD2 (6 bases). The CDR3 has 17 amino acids. V lost 5 bases and J lost 5, with 24 bases in between. Per the germline V gene, CDR1 is SGHNT and CDR2 is YYREEE (reference sequence). CDR3 DNA: TGTGCCAGCAGTCGTCCGTTCAGGACGGGAGAGAAAGATACGCAGTATTTT. It is translated as CASSRPFRTGEKDTQYF.

This clone was detected only once. Other DNA sequences within the sample encode an identical CDR3. This rearrangement joins TRBV28 to TRBJ1-2; no clear D gene. Germline V gene sequence: CDR1 MDHEN, CDR2 SYDVKM. The CDR3 consists of 12 residues. Trimming removed 2 bases from V and 4 bases from J, with 5 bases in between. CDR3 loop: CASSLTVYGYTF. The CDR3 nucleotides read TGTGCCAGCAGTTTAACAGTCTATGGCTACACCTTC.